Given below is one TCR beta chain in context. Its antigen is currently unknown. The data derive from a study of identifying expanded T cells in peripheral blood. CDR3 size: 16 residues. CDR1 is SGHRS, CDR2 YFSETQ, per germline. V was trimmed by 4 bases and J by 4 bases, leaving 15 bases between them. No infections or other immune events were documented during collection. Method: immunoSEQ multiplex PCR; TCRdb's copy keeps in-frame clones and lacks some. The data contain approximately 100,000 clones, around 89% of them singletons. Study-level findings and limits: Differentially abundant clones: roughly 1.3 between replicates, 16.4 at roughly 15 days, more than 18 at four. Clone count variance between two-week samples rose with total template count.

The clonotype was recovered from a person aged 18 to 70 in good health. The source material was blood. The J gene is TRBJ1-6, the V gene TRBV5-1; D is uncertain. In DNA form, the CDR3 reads TGCGCCAGCAGCCCCAAGGACCTCTCGTATAATTCACCCCTCCACTTT. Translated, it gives CASSPKDLSYNSPLHF.